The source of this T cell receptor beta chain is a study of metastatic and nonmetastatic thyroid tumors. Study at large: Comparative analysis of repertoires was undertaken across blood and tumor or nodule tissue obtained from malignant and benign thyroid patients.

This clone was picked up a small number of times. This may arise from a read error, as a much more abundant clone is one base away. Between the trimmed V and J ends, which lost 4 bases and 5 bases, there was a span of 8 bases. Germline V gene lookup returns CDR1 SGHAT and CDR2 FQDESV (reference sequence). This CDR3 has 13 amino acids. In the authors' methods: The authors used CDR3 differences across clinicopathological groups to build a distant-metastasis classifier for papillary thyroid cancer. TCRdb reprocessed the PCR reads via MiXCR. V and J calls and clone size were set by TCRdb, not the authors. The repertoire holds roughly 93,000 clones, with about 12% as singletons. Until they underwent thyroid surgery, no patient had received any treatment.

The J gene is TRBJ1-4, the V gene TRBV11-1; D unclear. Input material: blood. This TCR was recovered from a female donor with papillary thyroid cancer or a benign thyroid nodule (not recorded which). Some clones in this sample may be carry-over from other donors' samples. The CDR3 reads CASSSVLNEKLFF. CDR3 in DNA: TGTGCCAGCAGCTCGGTATTGAATGAAAAACTGTTTTTT.